A selection of T cell receptor beta chains follows, all from one sample in a study of shared clonotypes between healthy human individuals. Clones were sequenced by immunoSEQ multiplex PCR, and TCRdb holds only the in-frame ones, with some missing. The table lists about 330,000 clones, roughly 70% of them singletons. Material: memory CD4+ T cells sorted from blood. The source of these receptors is a man aged 25 to 40 in good health. Both conserved end residues are part of each CDR3.

>TRBV19|TRBJ2-4
CASSRQGAKNIQYF
>TRBV29-1|TRBJ2-1
CSVDPINEQFF
>TRBV11-1|TRBJ2-5
CASSLGQETQYF
>TRBV7-3|TRBJ2-1
CASSSLQGNEQFF
>TRBV19|TRBJ1-2
CASSSRGSAANYGYTF
>TRBV6-6|TRBJ1-3
CASSVGGAGSGNTIYF
>TRBV29-1|TRBJ2-1
CSVEVRPSGKGGEQFF
>TRBV15|TRBJ2-7
CATSRDRGSGHEQYF
>TRBV2|TRBJ2-7
CASSREQGGSYEQYF
>TRBV5-6|TRBJ1-5
CASSFSGSNQPQHF
>TRBV5-8|TRBJ2-1
CASSLTRSSGGNNEQFF
>TRBV19|TRBJ2-5
CASTPGLHWGRLETQYF
>TRBV5-4|TRBJ2-2
CASSLDRGTGELFF
>TRBV6-4|TRBJ2-1
CASSVMYGSNNEQFF